This entry is about one T cell receptor (beta chain). An end of the junction differs from the germline gene, which may be a read error. The data derive from a study of blood T cell repertoires in COVID-19. Generated by immunoSEQ multiplex PCR, the TCRdb table keeps only in-frame clones and is missing some. This sample has about 140,000 clones; 80% to 90% occur once, and the top ten carry roughly 1.5%. The sequencing input was peripheral blood. The clonotype comes from a woman between 50 and 59 years old with acute or convalescent COVID-19.

CDR3 in amino acids: CASSFTGSSSVKVF. The CDR3 DNA follows: TGTGCCAGCAGCTTCACAGGGTCTTCGAGTGTAAAGGTTTTT. This sequence joins TRBV13 and TRBJ1-4; the D gene is possibly TRBD1 (6 bases). The length of the CDR3 is 14 residues. Germline CDR1 and CDR2: PRHDT and FYEKMQ (reference sequence).